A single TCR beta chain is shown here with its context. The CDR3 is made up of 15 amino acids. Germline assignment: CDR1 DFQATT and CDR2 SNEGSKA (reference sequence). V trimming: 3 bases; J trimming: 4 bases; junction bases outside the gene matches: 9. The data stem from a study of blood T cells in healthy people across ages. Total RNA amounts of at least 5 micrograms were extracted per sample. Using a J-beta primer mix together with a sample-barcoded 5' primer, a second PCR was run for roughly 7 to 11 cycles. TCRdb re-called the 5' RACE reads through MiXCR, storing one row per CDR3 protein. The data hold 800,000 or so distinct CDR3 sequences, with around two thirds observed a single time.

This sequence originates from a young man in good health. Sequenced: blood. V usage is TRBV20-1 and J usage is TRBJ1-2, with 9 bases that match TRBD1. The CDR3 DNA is TGCAGTGCTAGCTCCACAGGGGGCGACCGCTATGGCTACACCTTC. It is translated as CSASSTGGDRYGYTF.